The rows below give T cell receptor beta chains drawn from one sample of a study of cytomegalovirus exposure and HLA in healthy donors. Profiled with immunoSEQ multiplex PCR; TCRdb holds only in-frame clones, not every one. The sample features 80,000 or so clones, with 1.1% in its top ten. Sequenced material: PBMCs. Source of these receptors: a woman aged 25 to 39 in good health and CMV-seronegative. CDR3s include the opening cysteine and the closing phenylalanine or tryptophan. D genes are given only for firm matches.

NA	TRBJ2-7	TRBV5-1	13	CASRATGTYEQYF	TGCGCCAGCAGGGCTACAGGGACCTACGAGCAGTACTTC
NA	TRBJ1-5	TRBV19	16	CASRSLSDISNQPQHF	TGTGCCAGTAGATCCCTTAGCGACATTAGCAATCAGCCCCAGCATTTT
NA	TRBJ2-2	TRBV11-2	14	CASSLISGTGELFF	TGTGCCAGCAGCTTAATCAGTGGCACCGGGGAGCTGTTTTTT
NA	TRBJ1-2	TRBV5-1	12	CASSLGENGYTF	TGCGCCAGCAGCTTGGGAGAAAATGGCTACACCTTC
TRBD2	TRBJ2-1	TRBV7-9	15	CASSHQRGGLNEQFF	TGTGCCAGCAGCCACCAGCGGGGGGGCCTCAATGAGCAGTTCTTC
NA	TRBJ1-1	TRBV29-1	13	CSVERQRDTEAFF	TGCAGCGTTGAACGACAGCGGGACACTGAAGCTTTCTTT
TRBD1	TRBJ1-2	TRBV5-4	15	CASGFWTGGVHGYTF	TGTGCCAGCGGATTTTGGACAGGGGGCGTGCATGGCTACACCTTC
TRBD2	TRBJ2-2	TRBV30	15	CAGGVRRPNTGELFF	TGTGCCGGGGGGGTCAGGCGCCCCAACACCGGGGAGCTGTTTTTT
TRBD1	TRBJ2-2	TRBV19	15	CASSDTRGPTGELFF	TGTGCCAGTAGTGATACCAGGGGGCCCACCGGGGAGCTGTTTTTT
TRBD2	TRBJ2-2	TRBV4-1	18	CASSHTSGGVIYGGELFF	TGCGCCAGCAGCCATACTAGCGGGGGGGTAATTTACGGCGGGGAGCTGTTTTTT
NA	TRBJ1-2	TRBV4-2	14	CASSQDGAGGGYTF	TGTGCCAGCAGCCAAGATGGGGCAGGTGGCGGCTACACCTTC
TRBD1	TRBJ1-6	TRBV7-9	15	CASSPGTGDNSPLHF	TGTGCCAGCAGCCCTGGGACAGGGGATAATTCACCCCTCCACTTT
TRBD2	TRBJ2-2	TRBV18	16	CASSPRTSGTTGELFF	TGTGCCAGCTCACCACGCACTAGCGGGACCACCGGGGAGCTGTTTTTT
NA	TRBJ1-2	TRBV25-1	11	CASSEDQDYTF	TGTGCCAGCAGTGAAGATCAGGACTACACCTTC
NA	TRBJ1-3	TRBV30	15	CAWSFRGGSGNTIYF	TGTGCCTGGAGCTTTCGAGGGGGCTCTGGAAACACCATATATTTT
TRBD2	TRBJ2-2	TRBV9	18	CASSVGASGGPNTGELFF	TGTGCCAGCAGCGTAGGGGCTAGCGGGGGCCCAAACACCGGGGAGCTGTTTTTT